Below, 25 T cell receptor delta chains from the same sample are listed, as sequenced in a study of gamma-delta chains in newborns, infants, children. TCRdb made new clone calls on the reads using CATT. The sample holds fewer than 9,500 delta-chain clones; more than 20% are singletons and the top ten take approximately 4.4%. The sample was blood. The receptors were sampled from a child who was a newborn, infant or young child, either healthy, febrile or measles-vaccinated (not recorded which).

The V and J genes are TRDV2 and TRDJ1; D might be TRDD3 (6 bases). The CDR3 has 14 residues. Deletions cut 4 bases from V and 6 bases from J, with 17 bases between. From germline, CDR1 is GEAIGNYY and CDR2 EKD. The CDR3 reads CACEPLGASNKLIF. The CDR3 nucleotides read TGTGCCTGTGAACCGTTGGGGGCCTCAAATAAACTCATCTTT.

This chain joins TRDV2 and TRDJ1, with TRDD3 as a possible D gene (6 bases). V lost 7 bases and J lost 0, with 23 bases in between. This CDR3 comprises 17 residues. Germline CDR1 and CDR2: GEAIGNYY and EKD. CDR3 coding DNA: TGTGCCTGCGACTCCCTTGGGGGCGAACCCTACACCGATAAACTCATCTTT. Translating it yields CACDSLGGEPYTDKLIF.

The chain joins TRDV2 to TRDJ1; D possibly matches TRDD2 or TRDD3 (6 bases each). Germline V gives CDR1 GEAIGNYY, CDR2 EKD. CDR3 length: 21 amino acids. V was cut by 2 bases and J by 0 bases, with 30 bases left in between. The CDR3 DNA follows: TGTGCCTGTGACAGCCTTCCCGGGGAACTGGGTGATAACTTTTACACCGATAAACTCATCTTT. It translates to CACDSLPGELGDNFYTDKLIF.

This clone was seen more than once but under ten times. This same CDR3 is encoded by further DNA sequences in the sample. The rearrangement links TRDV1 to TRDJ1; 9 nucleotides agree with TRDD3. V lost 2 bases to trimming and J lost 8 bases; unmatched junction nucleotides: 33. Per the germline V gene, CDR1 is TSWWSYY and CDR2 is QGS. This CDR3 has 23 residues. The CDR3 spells CALGELPQGFPGVLGDPRVKLIF. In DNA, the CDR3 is TGTGCTCTTGGGGAATTGCCTCAAGGGTTCCCGGGGGTACTGGGGGACCCTCGAGTGAAACTCATCTTT.

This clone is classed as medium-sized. CDR3 bases: TGTGCCTGTGACAAGCTGGCCCCTAGCTCCTGGGACACCCGACAGATGTTTTTC. Translation gives CACDKLAPSSWDTRQMFF. The chain carries TRDV2 and TRDJ3; no clear D gene. The CDR3 contains 18 residues. Germline V CDR1 and CDR2: GEAIGNYY, EKD. With 2 bases removed from V and 0 bases from J, the gap between germline ends came to 13 bases.

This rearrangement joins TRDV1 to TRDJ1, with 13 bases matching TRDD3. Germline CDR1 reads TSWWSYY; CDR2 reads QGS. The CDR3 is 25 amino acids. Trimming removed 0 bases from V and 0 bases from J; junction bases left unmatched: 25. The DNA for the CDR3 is TGTGCTCTTGGGGAACTAGCATATATGCCCTCCCCGTACTGGGGGATACGGGGATACACCGATAAACTCATCTTT. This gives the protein CALGELAYMPSPYWGIRGYTDKLIF.

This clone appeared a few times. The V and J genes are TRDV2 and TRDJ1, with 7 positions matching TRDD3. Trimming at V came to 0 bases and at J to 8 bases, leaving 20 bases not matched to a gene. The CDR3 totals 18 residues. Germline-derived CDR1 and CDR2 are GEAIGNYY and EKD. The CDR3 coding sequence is TGTGCCTGTGACACCCTCCTCAACCTTACTGGGGCGTTTACGAAACTCATCTTT. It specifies CACDTLLNLTGAFTKLIF.

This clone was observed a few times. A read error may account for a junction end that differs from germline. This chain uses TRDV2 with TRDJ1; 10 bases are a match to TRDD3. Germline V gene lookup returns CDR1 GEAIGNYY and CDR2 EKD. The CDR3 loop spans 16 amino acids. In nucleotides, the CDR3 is TGTGCCTGTGACAGCTGGACCGGGGGATACGAGGATAAACCCATCTTT. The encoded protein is CACDSWTGGYEDKPIF.

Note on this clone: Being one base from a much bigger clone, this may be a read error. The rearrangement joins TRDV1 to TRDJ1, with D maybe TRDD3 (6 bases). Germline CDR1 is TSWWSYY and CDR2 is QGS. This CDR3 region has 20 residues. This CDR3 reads CAIGDSLWAVKLPYTDKLIF. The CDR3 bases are TGTGCTATTGGGGATTCCCTATGGGCCGTCAAACTGCCGTACACCGATAAACTCATCTTT.

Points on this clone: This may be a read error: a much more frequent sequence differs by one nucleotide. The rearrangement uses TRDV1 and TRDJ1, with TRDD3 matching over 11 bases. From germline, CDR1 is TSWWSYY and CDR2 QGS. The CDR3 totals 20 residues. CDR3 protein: CAIGEYARGPGGYLADKLIF. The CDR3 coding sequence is TGTGCTATTGGGGAATATGCGAGGGGGCCTGGGGGATACCTCGCCGATAAACTCATCTTT.

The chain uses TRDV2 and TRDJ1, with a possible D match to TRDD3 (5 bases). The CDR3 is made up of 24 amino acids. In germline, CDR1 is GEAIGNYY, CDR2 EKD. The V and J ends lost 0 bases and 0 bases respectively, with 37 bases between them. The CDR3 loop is CACDTVRLTSPSIRVIPYTDKLIF. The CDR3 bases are TGTGCCTGTGACACCGTCCGTCTAACATCCCCCTCAATACGGGTGATACCTTACACCGATAAACTCATCTTT.

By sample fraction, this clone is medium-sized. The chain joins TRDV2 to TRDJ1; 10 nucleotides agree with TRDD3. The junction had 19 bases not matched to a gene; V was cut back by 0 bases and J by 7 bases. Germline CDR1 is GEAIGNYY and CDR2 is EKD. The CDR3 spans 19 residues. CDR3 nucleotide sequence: TGTGCCTGTGACACCGTCCTAACTGGGGGATTGGGGAATGGGTCTAAACTCATCTTT. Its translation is CACDTVLTGGLGNGSKLIF.

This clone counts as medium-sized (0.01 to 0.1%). The CDR3 region is CALAPYCTGGFSTAQLFF. CDR3 bases: TGTGCCTTAGCTCCCTACTGTACTGGGGGATTCTCGACAGCACAACTCTTCTTT. The chain uses TRDV3 and TRDJ2, with 10 bases matching TRDD3. V was pared by 3 bases and J by 4 bases, with 17 bases of the junction left unmatched. The germline V gene has CDR1 TVYSNPD and CDR2 GDNSRS (reference sequence). The CDR3 length is 18 residues. Full variable domain (outside the CDR3, taken from reference TRDV3 and TRDJ2): CDKVTQSSPDQTVASGSEVVLLCTYDTVYSNPDLFWYRIRPDYSFQFVFYGDNSRSEGADFTQGRFSVKHILTQKAFHLVISPVRTEDSATYYCALAPYCTGGFSTAQLFFGKGTQLIVEP.

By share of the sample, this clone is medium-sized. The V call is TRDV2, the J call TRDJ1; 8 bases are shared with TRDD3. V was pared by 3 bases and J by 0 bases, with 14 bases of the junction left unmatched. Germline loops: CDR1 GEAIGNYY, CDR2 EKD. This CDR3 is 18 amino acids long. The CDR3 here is CACDPLTGGPSYTDKLIF. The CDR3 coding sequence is TGTGCCTGTGACCCCCTTACTGGGGGCCCCTCGTACACCGATAAACTCATCTTT.

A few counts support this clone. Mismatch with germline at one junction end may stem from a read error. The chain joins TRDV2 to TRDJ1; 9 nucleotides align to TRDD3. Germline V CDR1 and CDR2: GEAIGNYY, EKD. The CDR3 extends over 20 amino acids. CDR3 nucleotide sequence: TGTGCCTGTGGCACCGTCTTTACTGGGGGACTAACCATTTACACCGATAAACTCATCTTT. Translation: CACGTVFTGGLTIYTDKLIF.

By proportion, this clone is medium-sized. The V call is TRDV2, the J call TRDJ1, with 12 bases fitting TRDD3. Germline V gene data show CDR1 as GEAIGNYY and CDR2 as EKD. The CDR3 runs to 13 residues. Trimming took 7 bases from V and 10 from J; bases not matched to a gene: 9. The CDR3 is CACQELGDTRLIF. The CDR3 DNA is TGTGCCTGCCAGGAGCTGGGGGATACGCGACTCATCTTT.

The CDR3 coding sequence is TGTGCTCTTGGGGAACTAGATCCCCCCCTAGGGCAGGAATGGGGCACCGATAAACTCATCTTT. This sequence encodes CALGELDPPLGQEWGTDKLIF. The chain uses TRDV1 and TRDJ1; possibly TRDD3 for D (5 bases). CDR1 and CDR2 from the germline V gene are TSWWSYY and QGS. V was pared by 0 bases and J by 1 base, with 27 bases between. This CDR3 has 21 residues.

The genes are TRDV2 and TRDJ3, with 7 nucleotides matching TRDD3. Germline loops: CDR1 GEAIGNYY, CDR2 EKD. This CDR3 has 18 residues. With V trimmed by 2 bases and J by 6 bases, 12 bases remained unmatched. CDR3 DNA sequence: TGTGCCTGTGACAGGTTGGGGGAGCGACCTGTGGACACCCGACAGATGTTTTTC. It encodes CACDRLGERPVDTRQMFF.

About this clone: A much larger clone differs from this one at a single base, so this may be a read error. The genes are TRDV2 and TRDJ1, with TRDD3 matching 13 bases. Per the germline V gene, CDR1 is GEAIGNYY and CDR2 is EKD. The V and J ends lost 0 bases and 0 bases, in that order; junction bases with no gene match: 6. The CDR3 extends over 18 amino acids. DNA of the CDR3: TGTGCCTGTGACACCATACTGGGGGATACGAAGTACACCGATAAACTCATCTTT. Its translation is CACDTILGDTKYTDKLIF.

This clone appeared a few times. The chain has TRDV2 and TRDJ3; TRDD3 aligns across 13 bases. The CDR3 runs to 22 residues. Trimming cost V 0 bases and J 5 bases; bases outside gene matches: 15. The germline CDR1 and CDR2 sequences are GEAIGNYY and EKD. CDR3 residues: CACDTEGGYWGIRIRDTRQMFF. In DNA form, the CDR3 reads TGTGCCTGTGACACCGAGGGTGGGTACTGGGGGATACGTATCCGGGACACCCGACAGATGTTTTTC.

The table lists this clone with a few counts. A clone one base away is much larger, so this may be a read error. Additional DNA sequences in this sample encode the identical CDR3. The CDR3 sequence is CACDTLAGLYTDKLIF. The CDR3 bases are TGTGCCTGTGACACCTTAGCTGGGTTGTACACCGATAAACTCATCTTT. J is TRDJ1 and V is TRDV2, with D perhaps matching TRDD3 (5 bases). Deletions cut 0 bases from V and 0 bases from J, with 13 bases between. Per the germline V gene, CDR1 is GEAIGNYY and CDR2 is EKD. This CDR3 spans 16 amino acids.

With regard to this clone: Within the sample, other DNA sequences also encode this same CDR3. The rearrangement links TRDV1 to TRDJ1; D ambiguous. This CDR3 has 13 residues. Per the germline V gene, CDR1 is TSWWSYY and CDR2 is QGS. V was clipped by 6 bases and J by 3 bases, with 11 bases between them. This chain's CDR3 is CALGTTPPDKLIF. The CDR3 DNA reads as TGTGCTCTTGGCACGACTCCCCCCGATAAACTCATCTTT.

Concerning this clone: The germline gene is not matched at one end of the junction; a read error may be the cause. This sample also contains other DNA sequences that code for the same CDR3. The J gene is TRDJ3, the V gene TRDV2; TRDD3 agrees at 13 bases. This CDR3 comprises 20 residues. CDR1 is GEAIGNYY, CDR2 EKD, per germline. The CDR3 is CACDGLLGDTGAWDTRQMFF. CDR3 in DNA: TGTGCCTGTGACGGTCTACTGGGGGATACGGGTGCCTGGGACACCCGGCAGATGTTTTTC.

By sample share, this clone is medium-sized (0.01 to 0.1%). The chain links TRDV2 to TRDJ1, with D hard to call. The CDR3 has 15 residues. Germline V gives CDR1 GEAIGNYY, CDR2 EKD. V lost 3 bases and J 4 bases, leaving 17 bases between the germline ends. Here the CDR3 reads CACDPLFLRYDKLIF. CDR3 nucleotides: TGTGCCTGTGACCCTCTATTTCTGCGATACGATAAACTCATCTTT.

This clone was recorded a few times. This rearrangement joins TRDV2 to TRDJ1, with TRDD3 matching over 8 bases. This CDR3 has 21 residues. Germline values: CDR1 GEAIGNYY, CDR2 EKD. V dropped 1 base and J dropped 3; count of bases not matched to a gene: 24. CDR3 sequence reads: CACDTLRSTGGHTPHADKLIF. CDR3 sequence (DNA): TGTGCCTGTGACACGCTCCGTTCTACTGGGGGCCATACCCCTCACGCCGATAAACTCATCTTT.